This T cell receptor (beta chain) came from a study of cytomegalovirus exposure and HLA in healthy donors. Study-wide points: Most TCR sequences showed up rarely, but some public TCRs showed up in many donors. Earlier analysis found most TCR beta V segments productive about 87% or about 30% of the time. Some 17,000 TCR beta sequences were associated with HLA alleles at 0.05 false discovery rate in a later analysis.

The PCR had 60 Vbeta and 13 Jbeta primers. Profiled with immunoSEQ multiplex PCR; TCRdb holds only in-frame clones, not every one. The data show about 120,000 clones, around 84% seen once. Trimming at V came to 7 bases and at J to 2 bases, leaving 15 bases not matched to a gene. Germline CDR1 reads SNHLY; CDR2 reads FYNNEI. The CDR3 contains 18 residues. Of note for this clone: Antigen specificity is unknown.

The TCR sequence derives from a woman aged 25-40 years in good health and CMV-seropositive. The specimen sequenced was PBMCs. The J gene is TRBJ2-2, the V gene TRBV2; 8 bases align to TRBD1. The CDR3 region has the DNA TGTGCCAGCAAGGACAGGGTTGCGGCGGGGCGAAACACCGGGGAGCTGTTTTTT. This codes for CASKDRVAAGRNTGELFF.